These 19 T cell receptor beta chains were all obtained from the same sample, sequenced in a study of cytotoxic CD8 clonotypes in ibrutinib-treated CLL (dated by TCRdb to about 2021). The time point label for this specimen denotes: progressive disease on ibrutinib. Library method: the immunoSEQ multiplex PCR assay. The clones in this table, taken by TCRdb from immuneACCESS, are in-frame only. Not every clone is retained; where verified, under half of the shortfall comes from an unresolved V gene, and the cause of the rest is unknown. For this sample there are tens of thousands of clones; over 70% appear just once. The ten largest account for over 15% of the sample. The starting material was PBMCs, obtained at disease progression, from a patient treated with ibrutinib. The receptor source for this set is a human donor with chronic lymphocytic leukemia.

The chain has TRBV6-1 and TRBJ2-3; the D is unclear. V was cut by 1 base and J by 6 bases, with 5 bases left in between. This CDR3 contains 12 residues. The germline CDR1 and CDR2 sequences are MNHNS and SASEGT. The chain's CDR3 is CASSEGADTQYF. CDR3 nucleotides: TGTGCCAGCAGTGAAGGGGCGGATACGCAGTATTTT.

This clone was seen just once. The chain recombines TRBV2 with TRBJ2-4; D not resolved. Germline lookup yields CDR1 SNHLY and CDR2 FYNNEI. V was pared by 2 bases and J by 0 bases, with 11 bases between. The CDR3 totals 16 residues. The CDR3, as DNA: TGTGCCAGCAGTGAAAGGTCCTCCATAGCCAAAAACATTCAGTACTTC. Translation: CASSERSSIAKNIQYF.

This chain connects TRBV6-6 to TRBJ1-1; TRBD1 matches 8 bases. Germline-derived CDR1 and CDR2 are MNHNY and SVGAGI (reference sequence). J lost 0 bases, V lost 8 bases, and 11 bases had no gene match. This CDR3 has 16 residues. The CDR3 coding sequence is TGTGCCAGCCGGCCCCGACAGGGGAAAATGAACACTGAAGCTTTCTTT. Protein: CASRPRQGKMNTEAFF.

CDR3 nucleotide sequence: TGTGCCAGCAGTCGAGGACAGGGGATGACTGGAAACACCATATATTTT. This translates into CASSRGQGMTGNTIYF. The gene calls are TRBV7-9 and TRBJ1-3; 9 nucleotides match TRBD1. Germline CDR1 SEHNR, CDR2 FQNEAQ (reference sequence). The CDR3 spans 16 residues. The V gene end was trimmed by 6 bases and the J gene end by 2 bases; junction bases not matched to a gene: 8.

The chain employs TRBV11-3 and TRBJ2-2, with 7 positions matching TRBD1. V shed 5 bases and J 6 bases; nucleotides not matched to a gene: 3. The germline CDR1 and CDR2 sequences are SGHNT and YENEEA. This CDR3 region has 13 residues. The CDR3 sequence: CASSQQGSGELFF. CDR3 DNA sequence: TGTGCCAGCAGCCAACAGGGGTCCGGGGAGCTGTTTTTT.

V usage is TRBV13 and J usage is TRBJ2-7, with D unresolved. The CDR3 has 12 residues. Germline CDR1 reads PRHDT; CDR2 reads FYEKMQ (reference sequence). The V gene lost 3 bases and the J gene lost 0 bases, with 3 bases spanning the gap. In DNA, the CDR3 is TGTGCCAGCAGCTTGAGCTCCTACGAGCAGTACTTC. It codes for CASSLSSYEQYF.

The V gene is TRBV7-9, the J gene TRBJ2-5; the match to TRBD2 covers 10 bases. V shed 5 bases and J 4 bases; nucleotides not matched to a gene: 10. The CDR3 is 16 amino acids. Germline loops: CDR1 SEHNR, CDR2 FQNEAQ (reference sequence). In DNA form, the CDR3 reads TGTGCCAGCAGCCCCCTGGGAGCGGGGGGGGGAGAGACCCAGTACTTC. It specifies CASSPLGAGGGETQYF.

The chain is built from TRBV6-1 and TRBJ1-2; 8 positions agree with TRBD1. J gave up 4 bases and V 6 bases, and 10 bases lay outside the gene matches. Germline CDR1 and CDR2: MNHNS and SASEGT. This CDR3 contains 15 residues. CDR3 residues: CASSPMTGASYGYTF. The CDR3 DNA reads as TGTGCCAGCAGCCCAATGACAGGGGCGTCCTATGGCTACACCTTC.

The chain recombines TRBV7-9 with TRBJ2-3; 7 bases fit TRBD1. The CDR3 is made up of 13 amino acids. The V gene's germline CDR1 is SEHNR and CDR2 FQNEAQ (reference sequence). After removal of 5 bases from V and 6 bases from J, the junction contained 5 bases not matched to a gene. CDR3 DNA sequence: TGTGCCAGCAGCCCGACAGGGACGGATACGCAGTATTTT. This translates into CASSPTGTDTQYF. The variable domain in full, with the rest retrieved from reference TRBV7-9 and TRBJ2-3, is DTGVSQNPRHKITKRGQNVTFRCDPISEHNRLYWYRQTLGQGPEFLTYFQNEAQLEKSRLLSDRFSAERPKGSFSTLEIQRTEQGDSAMYLCASSPTGTDTQYFGPGTRLTVL.

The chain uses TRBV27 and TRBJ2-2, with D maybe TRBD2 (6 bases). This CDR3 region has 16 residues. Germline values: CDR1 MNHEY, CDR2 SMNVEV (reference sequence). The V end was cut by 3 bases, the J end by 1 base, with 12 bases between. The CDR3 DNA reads TGTGCCAGCAGTTTCGGCGGGAAGCTGAACACCGGGGAGCTGTTTTTT. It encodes CASSFGGKLNTGELFF.

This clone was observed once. CDR3 sequence (DNA): TGTGCCAGCAGTGACCAGTTTATTTCGGCAGAGACCCAGTACTTC. Translating gives CASSDQFISAETQYF. This chain joins TRBV25-1 and TRBJ2-5; D is unresolved. Germline CDR1 is MGHDK and CDR2 is SYGVNS. The length of the CDR3 is 15 residues. The V end lost 3 bases, the J end lost 4 bases, and 15 bases lay between the germline ends.

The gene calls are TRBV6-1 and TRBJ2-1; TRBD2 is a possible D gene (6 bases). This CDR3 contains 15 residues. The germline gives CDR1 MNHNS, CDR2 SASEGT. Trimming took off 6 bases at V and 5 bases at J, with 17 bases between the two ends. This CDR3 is CASRTRRGDNNEQFF. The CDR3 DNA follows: TGTGCCAGCAGAACGAGGCGGGGAGATAACAATGAGCAGTTCTTC.

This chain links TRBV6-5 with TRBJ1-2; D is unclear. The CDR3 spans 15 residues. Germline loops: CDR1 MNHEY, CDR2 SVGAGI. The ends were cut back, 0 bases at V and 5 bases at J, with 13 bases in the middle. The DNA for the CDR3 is TGTGCCAGCAGTTACTCGTTAGGATCCTCGTATGGCTACACCTTC. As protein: CASSYSLGSSYGYTF.

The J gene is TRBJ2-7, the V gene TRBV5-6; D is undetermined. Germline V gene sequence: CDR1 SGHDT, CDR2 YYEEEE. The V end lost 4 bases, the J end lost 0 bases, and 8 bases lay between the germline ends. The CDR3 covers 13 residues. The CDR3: CASSPIFSYEQYF. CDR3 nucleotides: TGTGCCAGCAGCCCGATATTCTCCTACGAGCAGTACTTC.

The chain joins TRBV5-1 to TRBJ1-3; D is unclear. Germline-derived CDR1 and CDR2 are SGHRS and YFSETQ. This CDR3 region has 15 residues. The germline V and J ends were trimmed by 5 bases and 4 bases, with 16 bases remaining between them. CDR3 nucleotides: TGCGCCAGCAGTCTGGGAATTTTAGCCGGAAACACCATATATTTT. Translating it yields CASSLGILAGNTIYF.

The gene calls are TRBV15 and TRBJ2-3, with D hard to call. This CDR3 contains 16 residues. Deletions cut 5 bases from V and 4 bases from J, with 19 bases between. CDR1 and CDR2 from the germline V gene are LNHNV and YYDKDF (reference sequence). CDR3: CATSWPYGGEADTQYF. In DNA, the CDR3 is TGTGCCACCAGCTGGCCGTATGGTGGGGAAGCAGATACGCAGTATTTT. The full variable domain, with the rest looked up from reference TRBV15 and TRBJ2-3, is DAMVIQNPRYQVTQFGKPVTLSCSQTLNHNVMYWYQQKSSQAPKLLFHYYDKDFNNEADTPDNFQSRRPNTSFCFLDIRSPGLGDTAMYLCATSWPYGGEADTQYFGPGTRLTVL.

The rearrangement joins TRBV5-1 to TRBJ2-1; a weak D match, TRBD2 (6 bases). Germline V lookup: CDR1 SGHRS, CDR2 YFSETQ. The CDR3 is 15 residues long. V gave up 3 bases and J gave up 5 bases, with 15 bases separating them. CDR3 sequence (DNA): TGCGCCAGCAGCTCCCCGGAGGGTAACGACAATGAGCAGTTCTTC. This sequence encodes CASSSPEGNDNEQFF.

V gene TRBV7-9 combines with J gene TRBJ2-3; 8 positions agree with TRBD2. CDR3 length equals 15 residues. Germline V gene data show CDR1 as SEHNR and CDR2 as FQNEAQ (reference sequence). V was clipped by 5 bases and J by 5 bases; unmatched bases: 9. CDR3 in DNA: TGTGCCAGCAGCCCTCCACGGGGGGGCCTAGATACGCAGTATTTT. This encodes CASSPPRGGLDTQYF. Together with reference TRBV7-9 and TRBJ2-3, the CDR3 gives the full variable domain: DTGVSQNPRHKITKRGQNVTFRCDPISEHNRLYWYRQTLGQGPEFLTYFQNEAQLEKSRLLSDRFSAERPKGSFSTLEIQRTEQGDSAMYLCASSPPRGGLDTQYFGPGTRLTVL.

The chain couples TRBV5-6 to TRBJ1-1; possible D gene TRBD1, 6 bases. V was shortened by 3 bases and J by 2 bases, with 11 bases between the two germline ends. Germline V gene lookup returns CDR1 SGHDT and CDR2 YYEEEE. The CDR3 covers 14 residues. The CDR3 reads CASSSGGRNTEAFF. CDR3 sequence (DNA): TGTGCCAGCAGCTCTGGGGGCCGCAACACTGAAGCTTTCTTT.